This TCR beta chain was sequenced in a study of T cell repertoires in aging, cancer and after chemotherapy. The overall study: Donor ages fell into six groups from 30 or younger up to 70 or older.

There are 14 residues in the CDR3. The V segment lost 4 bases and the J segment 5 bases; nucleotides outside the gene matches: 6. The germline V gene has CDR1 DFQATT and CDR2 SNEGSKA (reference sequence). A mixed TRB-A/B primer pool amplified rearranged TRB by multiplex touch-down PCR. TCRdb re-called the multiplex PCR reads with MiXCR, one entry per CDR3 protein. The repertoire includes approximately 10,000 distinct CDR3 sequences, 30% of them detected once, and around 2% sits in the top ten. With respect to this clonotype: Its antigen is unidentified.

Whole-study results and caveats: Compared with age-matched healthy donors, untreated hematological or solid cancer patients showed higher blood TCR clonality. The repertoire data cannot show anything about immunological memory following chemotherapy. In healthy donors, age-related TCR diversity loss mainly reflected lost richness.

TCR beta rearrangements were amplified from peripheral blood genomic DNA. The V and J genes are TRBV20-1 and TRBJ2-5; 11 nucleotides match TRBD2. The TCR sequence derives from a human donor in good health. Sequencing was performed on blood. The DNA for the CDR3 is TGCAGTGCTATTAGCGGGGGGGCCTGGGAGACCCAGTACTTC. Protein sequence: CSAISGGAWETQYF.